The rows below give T cell receptor beta chains drawn from one sample of a study of CD8+CD57+ T cells in acquired aplastic anemia. TCRdb reprocessed the reads with MiXCR, giving one entry per CDR3 protein. The repertoire has about 190,000 distinct CDR3 sequences, less than 65% of them found once; the top ten carry around a sixth. The sample comprised sorted CD4+, CD8+, or CD8+CD57+ T cells (not recorded which) from PBMCs. These receptors came from a human donor in good health, serving as a control. Both conserved end residues are part of each CDR3. Fields, in order: J gene, D gene, V gene, clone size, CDR3 DNA, CDR3 protein. D genes are given only for firm matches. Size tells how often a clone was seen (once, few, many) or the class of an expanded clone, and some rows leave it out.

TRBJ2-1,-,TRBV15,-,TGTGCCACCAGCAGAGAGAAGGGTACCTACAATGAGCAGTTCTTC,CATSREKGTYNEQFF
TRBJ2-5,TRBD1,TRBV20-1,many,TGCAGTGCTATTGACGGACAGGGAACTCCATGGGGGGAGACCCAGTACTTC,CSAIDGQGTPWGETQYF
TRBJ2-7,-,TRBV7-6,-,TGTGCCAGCAGCTTAGCCCCTCCTGGTGAGCAGTACTTC,CASSLAPPGEQYF
TRBJ1-2,-,TRBV2,few,TGTGCCAGCCGGGAGAACTATGGCTACACCTTC,CASRENYGYTF
TRBJ2-1,-,TRBV12-3/TRBV12-4,-,TGTGCCAGCAGTATACCCTACAATGAGCAGTTCTTC,CASSIPYNEQFF
TRBJ2-1,-,TRBV2,few,TGTGCCAGCAGTGAAGGCCGAACAGGACGGGATGAGCAGTTCTTC,CASSEGRTGRDEQFF
TRBJ1-1,-,TRBV12-3/TRBV12-4,-,TGTGCCAGCAGTTTAATTGTTATGGGGGGCAGCATGAACACTGAAGCTTTCTTT,CASSLIVMGGSMNTEAFF
TRBJ1-4,-,TRBV20-1,once,TGCAGTGCCCTAGCCAATGGGGGTGAAAAACTGTTTTTT,CSALANGGEKLFF
TRBJ2-6,-,TRBV6-2/TRBV6-3,many,TGTGCCAGCAGAGAGACAGTATCTGGGGCCAACGTCCTGACTTTC,CASRETVSGANVLTF
TRBJ2-7,TRBD2,TRBV15,-,TGTGCCACCAGCAGCCCTCTAGCGGGAACGACCTACGAGCAGTACTTC,CATSSPLAGTTYEQYF
TRBJ1-6,-,TRBV4-2,many,TGTGCCAGCAGCTCTGGACAGCCAAGCTCCTATAATTCACCCCTCCACTTT,CASSSGQPSSYNSPLHF
TRBJ2-5,TRBD2,TRBV2,-,TGTGCCAGCAGTGCGGGGGGGCCCAGGGAGACCCAGTACTTC,CASSAGGPRETQYF
TRBJ2-3,TRBD2,TRBV7-2,-,TGTGCCAGCAGCTTAGCGCCAGCGGGGTACACAGATACGCAGTATTTT,CASSLAPAGYTDTQYF
TRBJ2-1,TRBD2,TRBV9,-,TGTGCCAGCGCGGGACTAGCGGGAGTCAATGAGCAGTTCTTC,CASAGLAGVNEQFF
TRBJ1-3,-,TRBV9,many,TGTGCCAGCAGCGTAGAGGGCGGGAACTCTGGAAACACCATATATTTT,CASSVEGGNSGNTIYF
TRBJ1-1,-,TRBV5-1,-,TGCGCCAGCAGCCCTGACAGGATCTACAACACTGAAGCTTTCTTT,CASSPDRIYNTEAFF
TRBJ2-7,-,TRBV7-2,-,TGTGCCAGCAGTCCCACACAATCCTCCTACGAGCAGTACTTC,CASSPTQSSYEQYF
TRBJ2-2,TRBD1,TRBV7-6,-,TGTGCCAGCAGCTTAAGCCCACCTACGGGACAGGGGCCCGGGGAGCTGTTTTTT,CASSLSPPTGQGPGELFF
TRBJ2-7,TRBD1,TRBV2,-,TGTGCCAGCAGTGTAGGGACAGGGGGATTCGGGCAGTACTTC,CASSVGTGGFGQYF
TRBJ2-5,-,TRBV7-2,few,TGTGCCAGCAGCTTATTACAGGGTGCGAGGGGGAGGGAGACCCAGTACTTC,CASSLLQGARGRETQYF
TRBJ2-7,TRBD1,TRBV5-1,many,TGCGCCAGCAGCTTGGCCAGACAGGGGGTGGGCTACTCCTACGAGCAGTACTTC,CASSLARQGVGYSYEQYF
TRBJ1-5,TRBD1,TRBV12-3/TRBV12-4,many,TGTGCCAGCAGAGGACAGGGGAGGGGGCCCCAGCATTTT,CASRGQGRGPQHF
TRBJ1-2,-,TRBV2,many,TGTGCCAGCAGTGGGTACACCAACCGAGGAGGAGGCTACACCTTC,CASSGYTNRGGGYTF
TRBJ2-5,-,TRBV20-1,-,TGCAGTGCTACCTGGACCGCACAAGAGACCCAGTACTTC,CSATWTAQETQYF
TRBJ2-5,TRBD1,TRBV7-9,-,TGTGCCAGCAGCCTGGGGGGGACAGGGGCCGGAGAGACCCAGTACTTC,CASSLGGTGAGETQYF
TRBJ1-3,-,TRBV10-3,-,TGTGCCAGCATACGGACCACTGACTCTGGAAACACCATATATTTT,CASIRTTDSGNTIYF
TRBJ1-2,-,TRBV28,few,TGTGCCAGCAGTTTAAATTCCGGCTATGGCTACACCTTC,CASSLNSGYGYTF
TRBJ1-1,TRBD1,TRBV5-1,many,TGCGCCAGCAGCTTGGAGGGGCAGGGGGCCACTGAAGCTTTCTTT,CASSLEGQGATEAFF
TRBJ2-5,-,TRBV24-1,-,TGTGCCACCAGTGATCGGGCTAGCCCGAGCGAGGAGACCCAGTACTTC,CATSDRASPSEETQYF
TRBJ1-6,TRBD1,TRBV20-1,many,TGCAGTGCTAGAGAGCAGGACAGGACCTATAATTCACCCCTCCACTTT,CSAREQDRTYNSPLHF
TRBJ1-2,-,TRBV7-2,many,TGTGCCAGCAGCCGAAGTCACAGGGACTTTAACTATGGCTACACCTTC,CASSRSHRDFNYGYTF
TRBJ2-7,-,TRBV7-9,-,TGTGCCAGCAGGGACCCTCGTGGCACAGATACGCAGTACTTC,CASRDPRGTDTQYF
TRBJ2-3,-,TRBV7-3,-,TGTGCCAGCACCCCTGCGCCGGTAAATACGCAGTATTTT,CASTPAPVNTQYF
TRBJ2-1,-,TRBV11-2,-,TGTGCCAGCAGCTTAAGTGGAGGTTATGAGCAGTTCTTC,CASSLSGGYEQFF
TRBJ2-7,TRBD1,TRBV12-3/TRBV12-4,-,TGTGCCAGCAGTCCCCCGACAGGGCTCGAGCAGTACTTC,CASSPPTGLEQYF
TRBJ1-1,-,TRBV7-9,-,TGTGCCAGCAGTGAATCTGCGGTAAACACTGAAGCTTTCTTT,CASSESAVNTEAFF
TRBJ2-7,TRBD1,TRBV6-6,many,TGTGCCAGCAGTAGACAGGGGGCTACCTACGAGCAGTACTTC,CASSRQGATYEQYF
TRBJ1-6,-,TRBV20-1,-,TGCAGTGCTAGAGATGAACCCCTCCACTTT,CSARDEPLHF
TRBJ1-6,-,TRBV6-6,-,TGTGCCAGCAGCCACAACTCATACCTGGGGAATTCACCCCTCCACTTT,CASSHNSYLGNSPLHF
TRBJ1-2,TRBD1,TRBV2,-,TGTGCCAGCAGTGACCAGGGACAGGGGAACTATGGCTACACCTTC,CASSDQGQGNYGYTF
TRBJ1-2,-,TRBV29-1,many,TGCAGCGTTGAGTTAAGTTTGGCATATGGCTACACCTTC,CSVELSLAYGYTF
TRBJ2-7,TRBD1,TRBV24-1,-,TGTGCCACCAGTGAGCGGACAGGGGAAATCGAGCAGTACTTC,CATSERTGEIEQYF
TRBJ2-7,TRBD1,TRBV6-5,-,TGTGCCAGCAGTTCGAGACAGGGTGAGCAGTACTTC,CASSSRQGEQYF
TRBJ2-5,-,TRBV19,-,TGTGCCAGTAGTGCCAATAGTATCGGCAGGGGAGAGACCCAGTACTTC,CASSANSIGRGETQYF
TRBJ1-2,-,TRBV20-1,many,TGCAGTGCTAGAGATTTTGGAGACAGGTTGAATGGCTACACCTTC,CSARDFGDRLNGYTF
TRBJ2-5,-,TRBV7-6,few,TGTGCCAGCAGTGTGATAAGATACCAAGAGACCCAGTACTTC,CASSVIRYQETQYF
TRBJ1-5,-,TRBV12-3/TRBV12-4,once,TGTGTCAGCAGTTTATGGGTACAGGGAGGGGAGCCCCAGCATTTT,CVSSLWVQGGEPQHF
TRBJ1-5,-,TRBV7-8,many,TGTGCCAGCACGGGTCCTTATAGCAATCAGCCCCAGCATTTT,CASTGPYSNQPQHF
TRBJ2-7,-,TRBV3-1,many,TGTGCCAGCAGCCGCGCGGGACGACTCTACGAGCAGTACTTC,CASSRAGRLYEQYF
TRBJ1-5,-,TRBV7-2,-,TGTGCCAGCAGCTTAGCGGGGGTCGGGGGACAGCCCCAGCATTTT,CASSLAGVGGQPQHF
TRBJ2-7,-,TRBV20-1,few,TGCAGTGCCAGCCTCGACAGATCGGGCGAGCAGTACTTC,CSASLDRSGEQYF
TRBJ1-4,-,TRBV10-3,-,TGTGCCATCGGAGCCCTAGCGGGGGGCACTAATGAAAAACTGTTTTTT,CAIGALAGGTNEKLFF
TRBJ1-5,-,TRBV20-1,many,TGCAGTGCTAGGCCACAGGGTGTAAAGGTTCAGCCCCAGCATTTT,CSARPQGVKVQPQHF
TRBJ1-1,-,TRBV7-3,-,TGTGCCAGTAAGGGGACTCTGAGAACTGAAGCTTTCTTT,CASKGTLRTEAFF
TRBJ2-3,-,TRBV29-1,-,TGCAGCGTTGTCGGGGGAGTTACAGATACGCAGTATTTT,CSVVGGVTDTQYF
TRBJ2-5,-,TRBV5-1,-,TGCGCCAGCAGCTTGGGACCGAGCGGGTTACAGGAGACCCAGTACTTC,CASSLGPSGLQETQYF
TRBJ2-2,TRBD1,TRBV4-1,-,TGCGCCAGCAGCCAAGAGGGACAGAGAGAGCTGTTTTTT,CASSQEGQRELFF
TRBJ2-5,TRBD1,TRBV20-1,-,TGCAGTGCTAGAACGGGACAGCACCAAGAGACCCAGTACTTC,CSARTGQHQETQYF
TRBJ2-3,TRBD2,TRBV7-2,-,TGTGCCAGCAGCCTCCTAGCGGGGAGCACAGATACGCAGTATTTT,CASSLLAGSTDTQYF